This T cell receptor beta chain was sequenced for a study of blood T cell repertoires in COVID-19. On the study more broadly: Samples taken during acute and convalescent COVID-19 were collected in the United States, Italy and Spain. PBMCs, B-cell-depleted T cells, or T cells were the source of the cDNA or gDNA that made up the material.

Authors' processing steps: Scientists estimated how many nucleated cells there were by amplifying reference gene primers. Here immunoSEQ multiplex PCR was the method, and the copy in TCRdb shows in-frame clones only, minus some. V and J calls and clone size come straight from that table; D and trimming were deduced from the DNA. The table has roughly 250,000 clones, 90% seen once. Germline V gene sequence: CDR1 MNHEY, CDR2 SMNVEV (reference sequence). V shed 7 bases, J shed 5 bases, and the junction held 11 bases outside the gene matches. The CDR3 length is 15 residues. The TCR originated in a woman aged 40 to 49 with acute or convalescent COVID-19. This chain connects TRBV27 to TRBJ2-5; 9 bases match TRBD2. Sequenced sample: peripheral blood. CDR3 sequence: CASTRAGGVGETQYF. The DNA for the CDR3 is TGTGCCAGCACCCGAGCGGGGGGCGTAGGGGAGACCCAGTACTTC.